The 10 T cell receptor beta chains in this list originate from one sample, sequenced in a study of T cell responses to AZD1222 COVID-19 vaccine. TCRdb's table, derived via immunoSEQ multiplex PCR, lists solely in-frame clones and lacks some. Of some 150,000 clones in the sample, roughly 90% were seen once. The specimen comprised peripheral blood, sampled on day 0 of AZD1222 vaccination. The origin of the receptors is an adult in good health.

This clone was observed a single time. V is TRBV4-3 and J is TRBJ2-1; TRBD2 might be the D (7 bases). Trimming pared 0 bases from V and 3 bases from J, leaving 15 bases between. The CDR3 has 17 residues. CDR1 and CDR2 from the germline V gene are LGHNA and YSLEER. The CDR3, as DNA: TGCGCCAGCAGCCAAGATTGGAGGGGGGGCCTCTACAATGAGCAGTTCTTC. It codes for CASSQDWRGGLYNEQFF.

The chain carries TRBV3-1 (or the pseudogene TRBV3-2) and TRBJ2-1; maybe TRBD1 (6 bases). The germline CDR1 and CDR2 sequences are LGHDT and YNNKEL (reference sequence). This CDR3 comprises 14 residues. V was pared by 4 bases and J by 4 bases, with 11 bases between. The CDR3 DNA is TGTGCCAGCAGCCCCCCGGGACAATACAATGAGCAGTTCTTC. Amino acid sequence: CASSPPGQYNEQFF.

The V call is TRBV6-2 or TRBV6-3, the J call TRBJ2-7; D is perhaps TRBD2 (7 bases). CDR3 size: 14 residues. The germline V gene has CDR1 MNHEY and CDR2 SVGEGT. Between the trimmed V and J ends, which lost 5 bases and 2 bases, there was a span of 13 bases. The CDR3, as DNA: TGTGCCAGCAGTAAGGGGGGGATGCCCTACGAGCAGTACTTC. Encoded protein: CASSKGGMPYEQYF.

The rearrangement joins TRBV2 to TRBJ2-7; 10 bases are a match to TRBD2. The CDR3 sequence is 16 residues long. Germline CDR1 SNHLY, CDR2 FYNNEI. The V segment lost 8 bases and the J segment 5 bases; nucleotides outside the gene matches: 15. The CDR3: CASRPWRPSGSNEQYF. In DNA, the CDR3 is TGTGCCAGCCGTCCTTGGAGGCCTAGCGGGAGTAACGAGCAGTACTTC.

The CDR3 DNA follows: TGTGCCAGCAGCGCAGGGAACACCGGGGAGCTGTTTTTT. It encodes CASSAGNTGELFF. The genes are TRBV9 and TRBJ2-2, with no clear D. Germline-derived CDR1 and CDR2 are SGDLS and YYNGEE. The CDR3 sequence is 13 residues long. V lost 3 bases, J lost 1 base, and 4 bases lay in between.

Of note for this clone: Other DNA sequences in this sample translate to the same CDR3. The chain combines TRBV28 with TRBJ1-2; the D gene is possibly TRBD1 (5 bases). Per the germline V gene, CDR1 is MDHEN and CDR2 is SYDVKM. This CDR3 is 12 amino acids long. Trimming shortened V by 1 base and J by 6 bases, and 6 bases separated the two germline ends. The CDR3 loop reads CASSLLGDGYTF. The CDR3 coding sequence is TGTGCCAGCAGTTTATTGGGGGATGGCTACACCTTC.

On this clone: Additional DNA sequences in this sample encode the identical CDR3. This chain uses TRBV9 with TRBJ2-7, with no clear D. CDR3 length: 14 residues. V was clipped by 0 bases and J by 0 bases, with 7 bases between them. CDR1 is SGDLS, CDR2 YYNGEE, per germline. The CDR3 is CASSVGGSSYEQYF. CDR3 nucleotides: TGTGCCAGCAGCGTAGGTGGCAGCTCCTACGAGCAGTACTTC.

The V call is TRBV2, the J call TRBJ2-7, with D maybe TRBD1 (6 bases). Trimming stripped 3 bases from V and 3 bases from J, with 12 bases between. Germline V lookup: CDR1 SNHLY, CDR2 FYNNEI. The CDR3 is 14 amino acids. The CDR3 loop reads CASSEDRINYEQYF. CDR3 bases: TGTGCCAGCAGTGAGGACAGAATAAACTACGAGCAGTACTTC.

The chain carries TRBV7-2 and TRBJ1-2; 7 bases match TRBD1. The germline V gene has CDR1 SGHTA and CDR2 FQGNSA. The CDR3 consists of 15 residues. V trimming: 1 base; J trimming: 5 bases; junction bases outside the gene matches: 7. In nucleotides, the CDR3 is TGTGCCAGCAGCTTAGGTGGGGGACAGCAATATGGCTACACCTTC. Translation gives CASSLGGGQQYGYTF.

This clone was seen once. The rearrangement links TRBV2 to TRBJ2-3; 7 bases are a match to TRBD1. Per the germline V gene, CDR1 is SNHLY and CDR2 is FYNNEI. The CDR3 runs 15 residues. V lost 6 bases and J lost 2; bases outside the gene matches: 8. CDR3 sequence (DNA): TGTGCCAGCAGCCGACAGGGAACCAACACAGATACGCAGTATTTT. Translated, it gives CASSRQGTNTDTQYF. Combining the CDR3 with reference TRBV2 and TRBJ2-3 gives the whole variable domain EPEVTQTPSHQVTQMGQEVILRCVPISNHLYFYWYRQILGQKVEFLVSFYNNEISEKSEIFDDQFSVERPDGSNFTLKIRSTKLEDSAMYFCASSRQGTNTDTQYFGPGTRLTVL.